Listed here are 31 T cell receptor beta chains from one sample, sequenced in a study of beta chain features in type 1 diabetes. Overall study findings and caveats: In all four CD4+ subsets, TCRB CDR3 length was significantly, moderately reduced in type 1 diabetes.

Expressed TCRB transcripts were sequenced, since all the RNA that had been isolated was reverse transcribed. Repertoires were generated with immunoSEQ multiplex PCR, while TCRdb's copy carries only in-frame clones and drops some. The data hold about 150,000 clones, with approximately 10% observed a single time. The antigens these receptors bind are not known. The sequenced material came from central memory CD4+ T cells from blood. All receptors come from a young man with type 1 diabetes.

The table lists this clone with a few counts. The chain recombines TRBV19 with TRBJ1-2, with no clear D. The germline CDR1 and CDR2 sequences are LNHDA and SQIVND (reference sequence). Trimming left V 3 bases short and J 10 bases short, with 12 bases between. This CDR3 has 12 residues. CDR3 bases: TGTGCCAGTAGTATCCGGGGAACATTCTACACCTTC. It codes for CASSIRGTFYTF.

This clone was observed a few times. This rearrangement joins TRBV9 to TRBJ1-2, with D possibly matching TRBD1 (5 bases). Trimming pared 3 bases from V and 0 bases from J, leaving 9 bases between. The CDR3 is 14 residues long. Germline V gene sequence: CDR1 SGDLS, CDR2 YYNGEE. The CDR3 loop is CASSETTANYGYTF. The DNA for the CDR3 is TGTGCCAGCAGCGAAACGACAGCTAACTATGGCTACACCTTC.

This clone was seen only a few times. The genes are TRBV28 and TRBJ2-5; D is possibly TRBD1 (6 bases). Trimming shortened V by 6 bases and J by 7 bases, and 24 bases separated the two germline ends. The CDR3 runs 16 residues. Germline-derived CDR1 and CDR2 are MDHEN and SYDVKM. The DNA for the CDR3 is TGTGCCAGCAGCGGTTCTGGGGTCGGGACAAAGGGGACCCAGTACTTC. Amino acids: CASSGSGVGTKGTQYF.

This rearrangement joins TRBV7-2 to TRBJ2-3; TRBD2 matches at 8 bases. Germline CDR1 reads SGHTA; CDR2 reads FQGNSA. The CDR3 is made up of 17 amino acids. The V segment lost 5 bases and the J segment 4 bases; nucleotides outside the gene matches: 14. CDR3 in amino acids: CASSQEGSGRGPDTQYF. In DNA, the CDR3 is TGTGCCAGCAGCCAAGAGGGAAGCGGGAGAGGACCAGATACGCAGTATTTT. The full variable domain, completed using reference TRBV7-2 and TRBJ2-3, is GAGVSQSPSNKVTEKGKDVELRCDPISGHTALYWYRQSLGQGLEFLIYFQGNSAPDKSGLPSDRFSAERTGGSVSTLTIQRTQQEDSAVYLCASSQEGSGRGPDTQYFGPGTRLTVL.

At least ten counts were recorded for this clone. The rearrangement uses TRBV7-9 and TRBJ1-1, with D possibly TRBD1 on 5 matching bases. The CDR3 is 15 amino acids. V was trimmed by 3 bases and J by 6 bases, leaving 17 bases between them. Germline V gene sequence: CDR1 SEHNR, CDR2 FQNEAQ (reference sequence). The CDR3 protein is CASSFGFRGFAEAFF. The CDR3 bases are TGTGCCAGCAGCTTCGGTTTTCGGGGGTTCGCTGAAGCTTTCTTT.

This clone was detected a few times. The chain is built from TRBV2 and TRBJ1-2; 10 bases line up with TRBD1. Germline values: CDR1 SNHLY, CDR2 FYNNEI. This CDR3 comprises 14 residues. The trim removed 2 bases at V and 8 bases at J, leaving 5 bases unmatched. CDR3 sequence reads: CASSERGTGDGYTF. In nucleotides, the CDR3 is TGTGCCAGCAGTGAAAGGGGGACAGGGGACGGCTACACCTTC.

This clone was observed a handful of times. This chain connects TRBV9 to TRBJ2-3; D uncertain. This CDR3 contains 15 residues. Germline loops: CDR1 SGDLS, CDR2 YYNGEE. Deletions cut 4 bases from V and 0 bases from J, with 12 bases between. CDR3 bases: TGTGCCAGCAGCTCTTGGAGTTCGAGCACAGATACGCAGTATTTT. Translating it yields CASSSWSSSTDTQYF.

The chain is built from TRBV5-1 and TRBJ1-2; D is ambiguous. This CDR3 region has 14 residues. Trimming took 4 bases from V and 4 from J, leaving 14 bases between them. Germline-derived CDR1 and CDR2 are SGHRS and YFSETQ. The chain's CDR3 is CASSPGEGSYGYTF. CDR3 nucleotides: TGCGCCAGCAGCCCCGGGGAGGGAAGCTATGGCTACACCTTC.

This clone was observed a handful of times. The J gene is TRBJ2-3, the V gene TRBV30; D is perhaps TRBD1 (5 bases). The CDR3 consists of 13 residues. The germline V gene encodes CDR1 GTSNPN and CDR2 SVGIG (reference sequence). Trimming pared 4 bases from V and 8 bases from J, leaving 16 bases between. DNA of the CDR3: TGTGCCTGGACAGGGATTTTGTGGGGTACGCAGTATTTT. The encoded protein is CAWTGILWGTQYF.

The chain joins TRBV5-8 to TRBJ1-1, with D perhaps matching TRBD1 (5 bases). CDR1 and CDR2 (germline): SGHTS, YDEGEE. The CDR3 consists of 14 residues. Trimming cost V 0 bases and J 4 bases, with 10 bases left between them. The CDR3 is CASSLARRGTEAFF. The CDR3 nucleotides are TGTGCCAGCAGCTTGGCCCGAAGGGGCACTGAAGCTTTCTTT.

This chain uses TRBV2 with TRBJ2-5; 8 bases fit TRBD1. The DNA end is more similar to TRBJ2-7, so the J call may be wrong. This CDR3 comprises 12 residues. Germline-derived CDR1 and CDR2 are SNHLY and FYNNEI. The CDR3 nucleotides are TGTGCCAGCTGCCTCGGACAGGGCGAGCAGTACTTC. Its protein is CASCLGQGEQYF.

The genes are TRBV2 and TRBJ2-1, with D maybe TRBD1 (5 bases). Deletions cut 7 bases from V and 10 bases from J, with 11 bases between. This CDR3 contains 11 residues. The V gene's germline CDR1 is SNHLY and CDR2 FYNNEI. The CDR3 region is CASKERGEQFF. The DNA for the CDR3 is TGTGCCAGCAAGGAAAGGGGCGAGCAGTTCTTC.

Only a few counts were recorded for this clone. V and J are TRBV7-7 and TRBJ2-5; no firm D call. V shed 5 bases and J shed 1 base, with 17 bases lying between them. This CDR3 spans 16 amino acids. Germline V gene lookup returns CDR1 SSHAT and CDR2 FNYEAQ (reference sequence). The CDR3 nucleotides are TGTGCCAGCAGCCGAACTTCCAGTGGAGCCCAAGAGACCCAGTACTTC. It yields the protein CASSRTSSGAQETQYF.

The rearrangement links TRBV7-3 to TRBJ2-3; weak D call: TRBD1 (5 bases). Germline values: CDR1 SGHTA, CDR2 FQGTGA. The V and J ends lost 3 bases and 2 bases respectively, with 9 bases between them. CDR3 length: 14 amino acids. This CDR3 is CASSFTGPTDTQYF. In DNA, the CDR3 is TGTGCCAGCAGCTTCACAGGCCCCACAGATACGCAGTATTTT.

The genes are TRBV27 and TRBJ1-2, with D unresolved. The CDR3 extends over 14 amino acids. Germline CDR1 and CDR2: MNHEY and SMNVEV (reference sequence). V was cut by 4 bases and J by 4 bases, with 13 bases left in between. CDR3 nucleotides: TGTGCCAGCAGTTCGACCACAGTAGGCTATGGCTACACCTTC. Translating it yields CASSSTTVGYGYTF.

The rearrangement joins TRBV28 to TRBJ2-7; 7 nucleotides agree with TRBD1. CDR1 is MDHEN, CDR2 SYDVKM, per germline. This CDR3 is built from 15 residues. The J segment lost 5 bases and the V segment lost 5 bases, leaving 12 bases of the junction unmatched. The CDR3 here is CASSILETGRHEQYF. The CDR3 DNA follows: TGTGCCAGCAGTATACTCGAGACAGGGCGTCACGAGCAGTACTTC. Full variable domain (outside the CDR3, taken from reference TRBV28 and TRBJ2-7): DVKVTQSSRYLVKRTGEKVFLECVQDMDHENMFWYRQDPGLGLRLIYFSYDVKMKEKGDIPEGYSVSREKKERFSLILESASTNQTSMYLCASSILETGRHEQYFGPGTRLTVT.

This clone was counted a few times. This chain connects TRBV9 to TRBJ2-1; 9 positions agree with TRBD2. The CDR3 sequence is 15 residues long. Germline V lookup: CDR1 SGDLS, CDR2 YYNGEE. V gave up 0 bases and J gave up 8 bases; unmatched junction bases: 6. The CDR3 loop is CASSVGAGGLDEQFF. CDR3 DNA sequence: TGTGCCAGCAGCGTAGGGGCGGGAGGGTTAGATGAGCAGTTCTTC.

The DNA for the CDR3 is TGTGCCAGCAGCGTAGACGGGAGCGATATCACAGATACGCAGTATTTT. This gives the protein CASSVDGSDITDTQYF. V and J are TRBV9 and TRBJ2-3; a possible D gene is TRBD2 (6 bases). The germline V gene encodes CDR1 SGDLS and CDR2 YYNGEE. This CDR3 comprises 16 residues. The V and J ends lost 0 bases and 2 bases respectively, with 13 bases between them.

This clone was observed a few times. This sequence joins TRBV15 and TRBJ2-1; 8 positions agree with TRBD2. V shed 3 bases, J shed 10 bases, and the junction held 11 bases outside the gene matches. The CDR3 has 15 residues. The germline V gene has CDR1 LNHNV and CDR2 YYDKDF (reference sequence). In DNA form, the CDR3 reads TGTGCCACCAGCAGGTCCGGGAGGGCCATTTACGAGCAGTTCTTC. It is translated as CATSRSGRAIYEQFF.

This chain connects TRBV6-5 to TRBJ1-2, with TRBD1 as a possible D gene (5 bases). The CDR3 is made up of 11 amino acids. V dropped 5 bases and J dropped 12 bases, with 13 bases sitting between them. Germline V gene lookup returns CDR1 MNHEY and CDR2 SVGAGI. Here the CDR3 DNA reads TGTGCCAGCAGTAATCGACAGAGCCACACCTTC. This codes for CASSNRQSHTF.

CDR3 nucleotide sequence: TGTGCCAGCAGTCCGGGGACTAGCAGCACAGATACGCAGTATTTT. It yields the protein CASSPGTSSTDTQYF. The V gene is TRBV28, the J gene TRBJ2-3; 9 bases fit TRBD2. V was pared by 5 bases and J by 0 bases, with 3 bases of the junction left unmatched. Germline assignment: CDR1 MDHEN and CDR2 SYDVKM. This CDR3 spans 15 amino acids.

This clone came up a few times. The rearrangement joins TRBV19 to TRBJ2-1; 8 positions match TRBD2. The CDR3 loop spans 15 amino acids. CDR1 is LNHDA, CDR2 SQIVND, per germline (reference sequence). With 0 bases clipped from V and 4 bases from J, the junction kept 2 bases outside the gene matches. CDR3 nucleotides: TGTGCCAGTAGTATAGATAGCGGGAAGTACAATGAGCAGTTCTTC. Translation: CASSIDSGKYNEQFF.

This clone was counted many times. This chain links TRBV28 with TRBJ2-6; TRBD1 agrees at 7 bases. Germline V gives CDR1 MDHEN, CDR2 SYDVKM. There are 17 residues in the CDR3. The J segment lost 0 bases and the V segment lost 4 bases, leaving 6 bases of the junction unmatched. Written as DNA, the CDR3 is TGTGCCAGCAGTTCGCAACAGGGGAGCTCTGGGGCCAACGTCCTGACTTTC. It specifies CASSSQQGSSGANVLTF.

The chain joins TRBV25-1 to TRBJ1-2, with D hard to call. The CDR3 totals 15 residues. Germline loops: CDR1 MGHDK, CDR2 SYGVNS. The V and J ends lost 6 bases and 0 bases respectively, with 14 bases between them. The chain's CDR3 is CASSFSGSANYGYTF. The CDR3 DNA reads TGTGCCAGCAGCTTCTCGGGATCGGCTAACTATGGCTACACCTTC.

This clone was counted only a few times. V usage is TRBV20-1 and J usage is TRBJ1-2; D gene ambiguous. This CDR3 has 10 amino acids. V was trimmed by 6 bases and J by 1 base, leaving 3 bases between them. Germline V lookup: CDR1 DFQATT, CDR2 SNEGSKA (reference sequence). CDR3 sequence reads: CSAYNYGYTF. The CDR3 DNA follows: TGCAGTGCATATAACTATGGCTACACCTTC.

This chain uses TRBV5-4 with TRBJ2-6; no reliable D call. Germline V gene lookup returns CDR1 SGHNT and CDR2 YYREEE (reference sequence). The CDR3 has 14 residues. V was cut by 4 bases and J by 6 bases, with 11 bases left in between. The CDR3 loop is CASSLRHEANVLTF. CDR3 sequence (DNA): TGTGCCAGCAGCCTCCGACACGAGGCCAACGTCCTGACTTTC. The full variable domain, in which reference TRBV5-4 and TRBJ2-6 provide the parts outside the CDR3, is ETGVTQSPTHLIKTRGQQVTLRCSSQSGHNTVSWYQQALGQGPQFIFQYYREEENGRGNFPPRFSGLQFPNYSSELNVNALELDDSALYLCASSLRHEANVLTFGAGSRLTVL.

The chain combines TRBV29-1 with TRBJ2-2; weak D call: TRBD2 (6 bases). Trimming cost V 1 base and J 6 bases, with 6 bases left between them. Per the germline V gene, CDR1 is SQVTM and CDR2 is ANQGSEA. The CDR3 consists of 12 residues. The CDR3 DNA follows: TGCAGCGTTGAAGGGGGGGCCGGGGAGCTGTTTTTT. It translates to CSVEGGAGELFF.

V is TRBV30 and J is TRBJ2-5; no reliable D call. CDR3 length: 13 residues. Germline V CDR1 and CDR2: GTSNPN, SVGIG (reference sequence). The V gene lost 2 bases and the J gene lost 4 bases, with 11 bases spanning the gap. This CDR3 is CAWSHGLLETQYF. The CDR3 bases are TGTGCCTGGAGTCATGGGCTACTAGAGACCCAGTACTTC.

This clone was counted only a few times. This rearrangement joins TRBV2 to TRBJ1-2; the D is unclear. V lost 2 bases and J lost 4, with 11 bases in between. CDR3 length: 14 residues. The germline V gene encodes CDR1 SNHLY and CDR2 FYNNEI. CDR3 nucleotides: TGTGCCAGCAGTGAAAATGGGCAGAGCTATGGCTACACCTTC. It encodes CASSENGQSYGYTF.

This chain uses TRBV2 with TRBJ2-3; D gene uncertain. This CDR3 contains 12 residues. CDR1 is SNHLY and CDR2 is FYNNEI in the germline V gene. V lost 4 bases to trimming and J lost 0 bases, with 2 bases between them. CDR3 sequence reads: CASSASTDTQYF. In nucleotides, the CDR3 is TGTGCCAGCAGTGCTAGCACAGATACGCAGTATTTT.

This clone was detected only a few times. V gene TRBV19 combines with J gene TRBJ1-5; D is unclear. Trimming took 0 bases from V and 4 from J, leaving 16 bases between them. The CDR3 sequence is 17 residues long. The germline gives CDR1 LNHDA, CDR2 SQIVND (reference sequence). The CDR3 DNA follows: TGTGCCAGTAGTATAGATGGCACAGCATACGGTAATCAGCCCCAGCATTTT. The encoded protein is CASSIDGTAYGNQPQHF.